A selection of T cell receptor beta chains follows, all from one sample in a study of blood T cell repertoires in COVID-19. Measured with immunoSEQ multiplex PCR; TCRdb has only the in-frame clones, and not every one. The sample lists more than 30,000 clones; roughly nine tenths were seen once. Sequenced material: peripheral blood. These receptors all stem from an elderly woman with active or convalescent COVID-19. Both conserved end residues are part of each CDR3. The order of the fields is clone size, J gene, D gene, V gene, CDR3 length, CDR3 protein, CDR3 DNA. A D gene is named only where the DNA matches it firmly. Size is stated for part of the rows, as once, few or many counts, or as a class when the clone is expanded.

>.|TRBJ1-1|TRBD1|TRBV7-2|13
CASSPDRSTEAFF
TGTGCCAGCAGCCCGGACAGGAGCACTGAAGCTTTCTTT
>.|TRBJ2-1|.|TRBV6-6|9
CASTLGQFF
TGTGCCAGCACCCTCGGGCAGTTCTTC
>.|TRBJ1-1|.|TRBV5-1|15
CASSPQRAGNTEAFF
TGCGCCAGCAGTCCTCAAAGGGCGGGAAACACTGAAGCTTTCTTT
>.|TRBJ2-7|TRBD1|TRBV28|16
CASSLMGTGSSYEQYF
TGTGCCAGCAGTTTAATGGGGACAGGGAGCTCCTACGAGCAGTACTTC
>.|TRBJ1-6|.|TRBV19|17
CASSIDGESSYNSPLHF
TGTGCCAGTAGTATTGATGGAGAGAGCTCCTATAATTCACCCCTCCACTTT
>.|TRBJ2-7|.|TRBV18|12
CASSPLSDEQYF
TGTGCCAGCTCACCGCTTTCGGACGAGCAGTACTTC
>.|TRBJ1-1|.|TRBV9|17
CASSVGLRGSLNTEAFF
TGTGCCAGCAGCGTAGGTCTCCGGGGAAGCCTGAACACTGAAGCTTTCTTT
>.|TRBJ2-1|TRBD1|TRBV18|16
CASSIQGATVTNEQFF
TGTGCCAGCTCAATTCAGGGGGCTACAGTTACGAATGAGCAGTTCTTC
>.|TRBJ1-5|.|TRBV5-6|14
CASSFSGSNQPQHF
TGTGCCAGCAGCTTTTCAGGGAGCAATCAGCCCCAGCATTTT
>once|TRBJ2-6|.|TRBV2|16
CASGGSLPSGANVLTF
TGTGCCAGCGGGGGCAGCCTCCCTTCTGGGGCCAACGTCCTGACTTTC
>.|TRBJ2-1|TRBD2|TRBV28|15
CASSLYTSGGSEQFF
TGTGCCAGCAGTTTATATACTAGCGGAGGGTCGGAGCAGTTCTTC
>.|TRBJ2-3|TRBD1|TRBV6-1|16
CASSEGGRGRVDTQYF
TGTGCCAGCAGTGAAGGGGGCAGGGGGCGAGTAGATACGCAGTATTTT
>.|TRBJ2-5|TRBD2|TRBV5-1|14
CASSTGRGAETQYF
TGCGCCAGCAGTACCGGGAGGGGCGCGGAGACCCAGTACTTC
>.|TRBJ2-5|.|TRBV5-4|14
CASSLAENQETQYF
TGTGCCAGCAGCTTAGCGGAGAACCAAGAGACCCAGTACTTC
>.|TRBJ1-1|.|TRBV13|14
CASRLGRLNTEAFF
TGTGCCAGCAGACTAGGGCGCCTGAACACTGAAGCTTTCTTT
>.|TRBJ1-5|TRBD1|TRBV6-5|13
CASSLDRDQPQHF
TGTGCCAGCAGCCTCGACAGGGACCAGCCCCAGCATTTT
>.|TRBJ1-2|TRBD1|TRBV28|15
CASSVQGAQDYGYTF
TGTGCCAGCAGTGTACAGGGGGCGCAGGACTATGGCTACACCTTC
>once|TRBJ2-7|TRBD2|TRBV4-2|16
CASSLPPGAGGREQYF
TGTGCCAGCAGCCTCCCCCCGGGGGCGGGGGGGCGAGAGCAGTACTTC
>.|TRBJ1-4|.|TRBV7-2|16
CASSSPSSGGGEKLFF
TGTGCCAGCAGCTCCCCTTCTTCGGGCGGAGGTGAAAAACTGTTTTTT
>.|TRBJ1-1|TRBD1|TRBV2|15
CASSPTGQRNTEAFF
TGTGCCAGCAGTCCGACGGGACAGAGGAACACTGAAGCTTTCTTT
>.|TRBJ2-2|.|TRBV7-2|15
CASSFRGMNTGELFF
TGTGCCAGCAGCTTCAGGGGCATGAACACCGGGGAGCTGTTTTTT
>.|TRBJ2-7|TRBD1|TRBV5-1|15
CASGVRDRGSYEQYF
TGCGCCAGCGGAGTCCGGGACAGGGGTTCCTACGAGCAGTACTTC
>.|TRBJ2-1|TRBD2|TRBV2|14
CASNERGYTNEQFF
TGTGCCAGCAACGAGCGGGGGTATACCAATGAGCAGTTCTTC
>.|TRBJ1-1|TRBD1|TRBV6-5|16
CASSYPTGGGNTEAFF
TGTGCCAGCAGTTATCCCACAGGGGGCGGGAACACTGAAGCTTTCTTT
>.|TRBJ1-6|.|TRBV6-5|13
CASKGDYNSPLHF
TGTGCCAGCAAGGGGGATTATAATTCACCCCTCCACTTT
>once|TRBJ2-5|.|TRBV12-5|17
CASGPDLQGFYQETQYF
TGTGCTAGTGGGCCCGATTTGCAGGGGTTTTACCAAGAGACCCAGTACTTC
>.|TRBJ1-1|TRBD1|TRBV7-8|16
CASSFDPGTVHTEAFF
TGTGCCAGCAGCTTCGACCCCGGGACAGTACACACTGAAGCTTTCTTT
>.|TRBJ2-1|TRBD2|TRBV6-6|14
CASRGLDPYNEQFF
TGTGCCAGCAGGGGACTAGACCCCTACAATGAGCAGTTCTTC
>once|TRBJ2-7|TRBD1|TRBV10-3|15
CAISEWDRKTYEQYF
TGTGCCATCAGTGAGTGGGACAGAAAGACCTACGAGCAGTACTTC
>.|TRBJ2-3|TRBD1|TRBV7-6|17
CASSFRGTGGYADTQYF
TGTGCCAGCAGCTTTAGGGGGACAGGGGGTTATGCAGATACGCAGTATTTT
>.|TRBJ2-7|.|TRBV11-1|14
CASSSNDIAREQYF
TGTGCCAGCAGCTCAAACGACATAGCGCGGGAGCAGTACTTC
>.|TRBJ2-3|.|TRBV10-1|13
CASSVQYTDTQYF
TGCGCCAGCAGTGTGCAGTACACAGATACGCAGTATTTT
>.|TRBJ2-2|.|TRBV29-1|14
CSVDHRGLTGELFF
TGCAGCGTCGACCACAGGGGACTCACCGGGGAGCTGTTTTTT
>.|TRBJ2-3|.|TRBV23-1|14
CASSPRCSTDTQYF
TGCGCCAGCAGCCCTCGGTGCAGCACAGATACGCAGTATTTT
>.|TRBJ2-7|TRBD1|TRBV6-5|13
CASGTALTYEQYF
TGTGCCAGCGGGACAGCGCTGACCTACGAGCAGTACTTC
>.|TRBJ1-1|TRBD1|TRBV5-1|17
CASSLETGGPMNTEAFF
TGCGCCAGCAGCTTGGAGACAGGGGGCCCTATGAACACTGAAGCTTTCTTT
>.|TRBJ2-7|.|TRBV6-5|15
CASSYSFRRSYEQYF
TGTGCCAGCAGTTACTCTTTCCGCCGGTCCTACGAGCAGTACTTC
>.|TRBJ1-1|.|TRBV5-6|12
CASSPRGTEAFF
TGTGCCAGCAGCCCCAGGGGCACTGAAGCTTTCTTT
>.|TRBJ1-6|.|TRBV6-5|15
CASRNKTGYNSPLHF
TGTGCCAGCAGAAACAAAACAGGGTATAATTCACCCCTCCACTTT
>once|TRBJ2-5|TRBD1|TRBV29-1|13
CSVTGGNQETQYF
TGCAGCGTGACAGGGGGAAATCAAGAGACCCAGTACTTC
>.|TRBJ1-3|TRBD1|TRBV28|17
CASSLPIQGLGGNTIYF
TGTGCCAGCAGTTTACCAATACAGGGGCTGGGTGGAAACACCATATATTTT
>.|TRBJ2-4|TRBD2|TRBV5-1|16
CASRPTSGGAGGIQYF
TGCGCCAGCCGCCCGACTAGCGGGGGGGCAGGAGGCATTCAGTACTTC
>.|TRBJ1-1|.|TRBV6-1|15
CASSEMGQLNTEAFF
TGTGCCAGCAGTGAAATGGGGCAACTGAACACTGAAGCTTTCTTT
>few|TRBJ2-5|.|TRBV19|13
CASRGTLQETQYF
TGTGCCAGTAGGGGGACACTACAAGAGACCCAGTACTTC
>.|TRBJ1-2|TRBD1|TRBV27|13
CASSFTGGYGYTF
TGTGCCAGCAGTTTTACAGGGGGCTATGGCTACACCTTC
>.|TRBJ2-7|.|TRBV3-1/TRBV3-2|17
CASSRINRDTGSYEQYF
TGTGCCAGCAGCCGAATCAACCGGGACACCGGCTCCTACGAGCAGTACTTC
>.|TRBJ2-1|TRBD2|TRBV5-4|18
CASSPRGISGGRNNEQFF
TGTGCCAGCAGCCCAAGAGGGATTAGCGGGGGACGTAACAATGAGCAGTTCTTC
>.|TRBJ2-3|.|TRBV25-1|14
CASSDPSSTDTQYF
TGTGCCAGCAGTGACCCTTCTAGCACAGATACGCAGTATTTT
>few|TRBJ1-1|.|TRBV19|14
CASSLEGRVTEAFF
TGTGCCAGTAGTCTTGAGGGAAGAGTCACTGAAGCTTTCTTT
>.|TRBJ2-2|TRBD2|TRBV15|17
CATRRAGGPRNTGELFF
TGTGCCACCAGAAGAGCGGGGGGGCCGAGGAACACCGGGGAGCTGTTTTTT
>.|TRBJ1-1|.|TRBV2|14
CASREQQGQTEAFF
TGTGCCAGCAGGGAGCAACAGGGTCAGACTGAAGCTTTCTTT